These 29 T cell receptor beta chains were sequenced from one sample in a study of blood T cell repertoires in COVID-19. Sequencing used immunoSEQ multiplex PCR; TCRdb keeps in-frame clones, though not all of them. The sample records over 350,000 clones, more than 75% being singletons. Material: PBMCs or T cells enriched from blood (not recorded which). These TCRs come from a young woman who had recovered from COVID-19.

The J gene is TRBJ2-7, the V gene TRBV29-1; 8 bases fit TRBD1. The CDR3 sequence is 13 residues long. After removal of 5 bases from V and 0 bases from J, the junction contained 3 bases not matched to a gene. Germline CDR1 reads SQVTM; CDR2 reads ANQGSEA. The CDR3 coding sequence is TGCAGCGTTCCGGGACAGGACTCCTACGAGCAGTACTTC. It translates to CSVPGQDSYEQYF.

In DNA form, the CDR3 reads TGTGCCAGCAGCCCTTGCGTAGGTCTGGGACAGGTGGGAGAGACCCAGTACTTC. This codes for CASSPCVGLGQVGETQYF. This sequence joins TRBV21-1 and TRBJ2-5; the DNA was not compared with TRBD1, the D call given in the table. TRBV21-1 is a recognized pseudogene. CDR3 length equals 18 residues.

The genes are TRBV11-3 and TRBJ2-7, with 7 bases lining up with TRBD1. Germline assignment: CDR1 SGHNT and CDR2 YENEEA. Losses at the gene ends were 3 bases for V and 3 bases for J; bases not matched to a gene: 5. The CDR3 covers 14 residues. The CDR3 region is CASSLLGTDYEQYF. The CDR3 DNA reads TGTGCCAGCAGCTTGCTCGGGACAGACTACGAGCAGTACTTC.

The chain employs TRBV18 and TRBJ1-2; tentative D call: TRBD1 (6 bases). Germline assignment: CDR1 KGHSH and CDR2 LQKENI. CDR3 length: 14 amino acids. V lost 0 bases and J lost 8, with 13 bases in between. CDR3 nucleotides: TGTGCCAGCTCACCACCGAACTTAAGGGGGGGCTACACCTTC. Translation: CASSPPNLRGGYTF.

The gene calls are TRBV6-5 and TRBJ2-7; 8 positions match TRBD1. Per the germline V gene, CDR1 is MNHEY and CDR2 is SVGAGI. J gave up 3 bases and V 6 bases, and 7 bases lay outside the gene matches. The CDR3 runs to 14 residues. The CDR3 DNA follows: TGTGCCAGCAGCGTCCGGGACAGGCACTACGAGCAGTACTTC. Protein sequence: CASSVRDRHYEQYF.

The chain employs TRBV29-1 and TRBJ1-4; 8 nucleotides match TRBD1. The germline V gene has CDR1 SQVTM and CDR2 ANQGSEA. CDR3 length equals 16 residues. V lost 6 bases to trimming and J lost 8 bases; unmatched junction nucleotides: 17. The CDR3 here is CSVGSHTTGGWEKLFF. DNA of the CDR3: TGCAGCGTGGGGTCCCACACTACAGGGGGTTGGGAAAAACTGTTTTTT.

In DNA form, the CDR3 reads TGCAGCGTTCCCGCGGTAGGGAACACTGAAGCTTTCTTT. Protein sequence: CSVPAVGNTEAFF. The V call is TRBV29-1, the J call TRBJ1-1; D uncertain. Trimming shortened V by 5 bases and J by 1 base, and 11 bases separated the two germline ends. The germline CDR1 and CDR2 sequences are SQVTM and ANQGSEA. This CDR3 spans 13 amino acids.

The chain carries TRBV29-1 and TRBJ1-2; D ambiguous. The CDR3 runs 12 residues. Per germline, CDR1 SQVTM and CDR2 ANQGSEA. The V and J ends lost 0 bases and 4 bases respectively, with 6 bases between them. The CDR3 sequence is CSVEEGSYGYTF. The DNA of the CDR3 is TGCAGCGTTGAAGAGGGCAGCTATGGCTACACCTTC. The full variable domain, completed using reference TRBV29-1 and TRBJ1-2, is SAVISQKPSRDICQRGTSLTIQCQVDSQVTMMFWYRQQPGQSLTLIATANQGSEATYESGFVIDKFPISRPNLTFSTLTVSNMSPEDSSIYLCSVEEGSYGYTFGSGTRLTVV.

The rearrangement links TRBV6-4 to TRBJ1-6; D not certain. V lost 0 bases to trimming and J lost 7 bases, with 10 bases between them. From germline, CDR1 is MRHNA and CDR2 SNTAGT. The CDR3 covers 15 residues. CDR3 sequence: CASSDSPGGNSPLHF. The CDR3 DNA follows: TGTGCCAGCAGTGACTCCCCGGGTGGCAATTCACCCCTCCACTTT.

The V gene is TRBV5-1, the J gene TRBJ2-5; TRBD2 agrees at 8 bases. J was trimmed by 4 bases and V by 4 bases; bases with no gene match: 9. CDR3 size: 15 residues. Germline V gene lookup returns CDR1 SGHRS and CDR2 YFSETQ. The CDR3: CASSPRPTSGETQYF. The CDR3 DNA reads TGCGCCAGCAGCCCTCGGCCTACTAGCGGAGAGACCCAGTACTTC.

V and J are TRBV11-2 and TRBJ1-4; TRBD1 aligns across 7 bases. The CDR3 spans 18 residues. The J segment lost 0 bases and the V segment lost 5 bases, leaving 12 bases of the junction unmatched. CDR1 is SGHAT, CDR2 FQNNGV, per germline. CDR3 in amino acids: CASSPVAGGRATNEKLFF. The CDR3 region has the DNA TGTGCCAGCAGCCCCGTAGCAGGGGGTCGAGCAACTAATGAAAAACTGTTTTTT.

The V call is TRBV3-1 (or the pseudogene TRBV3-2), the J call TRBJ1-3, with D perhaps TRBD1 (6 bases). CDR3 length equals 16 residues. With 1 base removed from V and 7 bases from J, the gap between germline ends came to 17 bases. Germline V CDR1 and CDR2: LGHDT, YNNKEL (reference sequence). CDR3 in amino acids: CASSQVGQLMWNTIYF. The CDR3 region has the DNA TGTGCCAGCAGCCAAGTGGGACAACTGATGTGGAACACCATATATTTT.

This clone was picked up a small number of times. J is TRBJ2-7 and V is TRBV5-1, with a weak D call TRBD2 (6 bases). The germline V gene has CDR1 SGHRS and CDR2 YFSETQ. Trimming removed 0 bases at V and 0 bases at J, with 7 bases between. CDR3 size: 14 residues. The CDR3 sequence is CASSLDGSSYEQYF. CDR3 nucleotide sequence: TGCGCCAGCAGCTTGGACGGGAGCTCCTACGAGCAGTACTTC.

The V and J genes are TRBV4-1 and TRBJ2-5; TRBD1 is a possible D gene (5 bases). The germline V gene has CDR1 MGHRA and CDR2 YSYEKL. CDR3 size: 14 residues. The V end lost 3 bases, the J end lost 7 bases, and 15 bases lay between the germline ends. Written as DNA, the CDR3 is TGCGCCAGCAGCCAGGATTCAGGGTTCGGGACCCAGTACTTC. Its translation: CASSQDSGFGTQYF.

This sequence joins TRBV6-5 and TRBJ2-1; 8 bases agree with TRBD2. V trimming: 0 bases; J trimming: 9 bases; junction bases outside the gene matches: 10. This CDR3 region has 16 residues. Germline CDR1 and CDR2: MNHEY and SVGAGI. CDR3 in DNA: TGTGCCAGCAGTTACTCGCCGGGACTAGTGAGGGGTGAGCAGTTCTTC. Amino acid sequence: CASSYSPGLVRGEQFF.

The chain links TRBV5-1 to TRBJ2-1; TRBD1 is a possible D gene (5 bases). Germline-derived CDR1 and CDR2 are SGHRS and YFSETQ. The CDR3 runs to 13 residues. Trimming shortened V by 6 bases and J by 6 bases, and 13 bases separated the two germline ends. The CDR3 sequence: CASTQGEANEQFF. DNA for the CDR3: TGCGCCAGCACCCAGGGTGAGGCCAATGAGCAGTTCTTC.

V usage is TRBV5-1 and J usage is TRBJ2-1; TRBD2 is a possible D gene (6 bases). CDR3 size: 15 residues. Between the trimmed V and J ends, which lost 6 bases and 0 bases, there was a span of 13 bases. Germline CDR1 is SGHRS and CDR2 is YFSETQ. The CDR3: CASMVAVLSYNEQFF. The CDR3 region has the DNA TGCGCCAGCATGGTAGCGGTACTCTCCTACAATGAGCAGTTCTTC.

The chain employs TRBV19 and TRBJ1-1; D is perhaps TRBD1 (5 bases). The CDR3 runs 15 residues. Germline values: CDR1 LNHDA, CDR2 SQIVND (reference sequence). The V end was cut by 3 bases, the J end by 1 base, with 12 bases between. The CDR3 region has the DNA TGTGCCAGTAGTATTTGGGGGGTCCCGAACACTGAAGCTTTCTTT. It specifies CASSIWGVPNTEAFF.

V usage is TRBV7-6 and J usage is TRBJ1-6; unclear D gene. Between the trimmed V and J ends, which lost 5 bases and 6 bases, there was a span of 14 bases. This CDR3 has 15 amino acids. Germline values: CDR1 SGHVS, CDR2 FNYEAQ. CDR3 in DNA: TGTGCCAGCAGCCCCGCTGGAGGGTTTAATTCACCCCTCCACTTT. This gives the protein CASSPAGGFNSPLHF.

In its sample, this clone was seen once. The CDR3 DNA reads as TGTGCCAGCAGCCAAGATAACAGGAAAGTGGGCAGTGGCTACACCTTC. This codes for CASSQDNRKVGSGYTF. The chain couples TRBV3-1 (or the pseudogene TRBV3-2) to TRBJ1-2, with D possibly being TRBD1 (5 bases). V was cut by 0 bases and J by 7 bases, with 18 bases left in between. CDR3 length equals 16 residues. Germline CDR1 LGHDT, CDR2 YNNKEL (reference sequence).

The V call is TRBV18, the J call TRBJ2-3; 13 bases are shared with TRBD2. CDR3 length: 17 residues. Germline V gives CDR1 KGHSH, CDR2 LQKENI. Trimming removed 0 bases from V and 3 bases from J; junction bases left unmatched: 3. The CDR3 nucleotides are TGTGCCAGCTCACCACCGAGACTAGCGGGGGGTACAGATACGCAGTATTTT. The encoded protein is CASSPPRLAGGTDTQYF.

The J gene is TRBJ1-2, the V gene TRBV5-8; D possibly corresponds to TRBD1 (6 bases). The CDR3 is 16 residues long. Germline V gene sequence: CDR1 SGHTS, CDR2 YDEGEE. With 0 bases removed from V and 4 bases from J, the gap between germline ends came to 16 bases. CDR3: CASSLVLGALGYGYTF. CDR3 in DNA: TGTGCCAGCAGCTTGGTACTGGGGGCGCTGGGCTATGGCTACACCTTC.

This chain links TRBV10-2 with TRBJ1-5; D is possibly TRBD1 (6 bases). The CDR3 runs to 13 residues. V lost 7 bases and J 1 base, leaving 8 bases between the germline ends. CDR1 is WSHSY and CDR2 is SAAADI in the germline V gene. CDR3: CASTDRSNQPQHF. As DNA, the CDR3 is TGCGCCAGCACCGACAGGAGCAATCAGCCCCAGCATTTT.

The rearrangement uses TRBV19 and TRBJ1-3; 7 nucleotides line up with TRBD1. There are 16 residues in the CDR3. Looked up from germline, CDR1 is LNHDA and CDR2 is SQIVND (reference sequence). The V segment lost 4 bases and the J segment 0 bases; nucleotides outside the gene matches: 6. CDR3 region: CASSRQGLSSGNTIYF. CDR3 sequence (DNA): TGTGCCAGTAGTAGACAGGGACTCAGCTCTGGAAACACCATATATTTT. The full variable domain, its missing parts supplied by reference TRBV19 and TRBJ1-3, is DGGITQSPKYLFRKEGQNVTLSCEQNLNHDAMYWYRQDPGQGLRLIYYSQIVNDFQKGDIAEGYSVSREKKESFPLTVTSAQKNPTAFYLCASSRQGLSSGNTIYFGEGSWLTVV.

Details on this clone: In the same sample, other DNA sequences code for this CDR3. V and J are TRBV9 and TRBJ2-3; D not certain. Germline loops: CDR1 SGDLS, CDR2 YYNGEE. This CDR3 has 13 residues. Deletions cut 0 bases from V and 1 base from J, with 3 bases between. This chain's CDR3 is CASSVVGTDTQYF. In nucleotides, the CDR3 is TGTGCCAGCAGCGTAGTAGGCACAGATACGCAGTATTTT.

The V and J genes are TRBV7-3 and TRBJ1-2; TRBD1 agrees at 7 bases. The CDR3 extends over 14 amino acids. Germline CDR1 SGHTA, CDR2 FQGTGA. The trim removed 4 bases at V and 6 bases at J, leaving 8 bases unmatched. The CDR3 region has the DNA TGTGCCAGCAGCTCCCGGGGCGGACAGGATGGCTACACCTTC. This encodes CASSSRGGQDGYTF. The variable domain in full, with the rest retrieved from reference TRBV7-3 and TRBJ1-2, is GAGVSQTPSNKVTEKGKYVELRCDPISGHTALYWYRQSLGQGPEFLIYFQGTGAADDSGLPNDRFFAVRPEGSVSTLKIQRTERGDSAVYLCASSSRGGQDGYTFGSGTRLTVV.

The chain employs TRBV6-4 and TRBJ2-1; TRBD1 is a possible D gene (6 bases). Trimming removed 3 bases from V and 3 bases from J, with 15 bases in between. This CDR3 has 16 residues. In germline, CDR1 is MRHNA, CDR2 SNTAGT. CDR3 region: CASSEYTGTNYNEQFF. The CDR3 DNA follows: TGTGCCAGCAGTGAATACACAGGGACAAACTACAATGAGCAGTTCTTC.

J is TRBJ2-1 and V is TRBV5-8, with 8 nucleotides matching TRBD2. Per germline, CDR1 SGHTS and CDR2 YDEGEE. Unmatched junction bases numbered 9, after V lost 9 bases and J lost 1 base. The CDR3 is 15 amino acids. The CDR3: CATPGGPRSYNEQFF. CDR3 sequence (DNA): TGTGCCACCCCGGGGGGGCCCCGGTCCTACAATGAGCAGTTCTTC.

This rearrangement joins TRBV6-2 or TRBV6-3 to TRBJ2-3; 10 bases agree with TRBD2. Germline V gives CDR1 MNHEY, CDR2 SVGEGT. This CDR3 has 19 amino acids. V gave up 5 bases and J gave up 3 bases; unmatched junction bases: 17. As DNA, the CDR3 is TGTGCCAGCAGTCCCTCCAGCGGGGGGGCCAATTTGGAAACAGATACGCAGTATTTT. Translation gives CASSPSSGGANLETDTQYF.